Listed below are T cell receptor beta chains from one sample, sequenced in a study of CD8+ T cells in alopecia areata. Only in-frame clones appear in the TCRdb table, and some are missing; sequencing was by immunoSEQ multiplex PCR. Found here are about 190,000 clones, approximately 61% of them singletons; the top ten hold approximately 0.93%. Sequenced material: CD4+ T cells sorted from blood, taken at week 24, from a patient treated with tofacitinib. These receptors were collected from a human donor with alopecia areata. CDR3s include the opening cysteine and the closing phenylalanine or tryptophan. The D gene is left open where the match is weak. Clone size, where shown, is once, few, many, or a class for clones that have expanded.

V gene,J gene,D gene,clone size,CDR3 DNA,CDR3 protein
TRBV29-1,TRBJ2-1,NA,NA,TGCAGCGTTGAAAGGAACCGAGACAATGAGCAGTTCTTC,CSVERNRDNEQFF
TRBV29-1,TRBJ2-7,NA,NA,TGCAGCGTTGCTAGGCAGGGAGTAGGCGAGCAGTACTTC,CSVARQGVGEQYF
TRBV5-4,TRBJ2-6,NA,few,TGTGCCAGCAGCCTACCAACGCCTGGGGCCAACGTCCTGACTTTC,CASSLPTPGANVLTF
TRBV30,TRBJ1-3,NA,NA,TGTGCCTGGAACGTGAGAAACACCATATATTTT,CAWNVRNTIYF
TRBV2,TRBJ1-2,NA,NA,TGTGCCAGCAGTGAAGCGGATGGCTACACCTTC,CASSEADGYTF
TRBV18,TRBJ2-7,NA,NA,TGTGCCAGCTCACCACTCTTCTCAAACGAGCAGTACTTC,CASSPLFSNEQYF
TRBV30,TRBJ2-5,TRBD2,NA,TGTGCCTGGGGCCTAGCGGGGGGACGTGGGACCCAGTACTTC,CAWGLAGGRGTQYF
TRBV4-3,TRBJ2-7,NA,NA,TGCGCCAGCAGCCAAGTGTTGGACAGTGCCTACGAGCAGTACTTC,CASSQVLDSAYEQYF
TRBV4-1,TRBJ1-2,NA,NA,TGCGCCAGCAGCCAACCCACGGCCGGGACATATGGCTACACCTTC,CASSQPTAGTYGYTF
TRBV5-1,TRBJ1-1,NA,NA,TGCGCCAGCAGCTTGGGCCGGGGTAACACTGAAGCTTTCTTT,CASSLGRGNTEAFF
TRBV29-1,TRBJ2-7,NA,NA,TGCAGCGTTAAGGGTTCCTACGAGCAGTACTTC,CSVKGSYEQYF
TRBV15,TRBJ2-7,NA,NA,TGTGCCACCAGCAAGAGCGGGGACAGCTCCTACGAGCAGTACTTC,CATSKSGDSSYEQYF
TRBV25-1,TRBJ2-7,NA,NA,TGTGCCAGCACTTGGGGTTCCAACGAGCAGTACTTC,CASTWGSNEQYF
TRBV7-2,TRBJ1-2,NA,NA,TGTGCCAGCAGCTTAAGTCAGAACAGCTATGGCTACACCTTC,CASSLSQNSYGYTF
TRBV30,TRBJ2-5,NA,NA,TGTGCCTGGAGTGTACGGCTCGGTGAGACCCAGTACTTC,CAWSVRLGETQYF
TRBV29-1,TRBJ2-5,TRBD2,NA,TGCAGCTGCTGGGAACTAGCGGGCCAAGAGACCCAGTACTTC,CSCWELAGQETQYF
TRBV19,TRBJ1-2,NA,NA,TGTGCCAGTAGTTTTGGACGGCCTCTGGTACATGGCTACACCTTC,CASSFGRPLVHGYTF
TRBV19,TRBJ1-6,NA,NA,TGTGCCAGTAGTATAGTGGTCGGCAATTCACCCCTCCACTTT,CASSIVVGNSPLHF
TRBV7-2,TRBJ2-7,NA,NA,TGTGCCAGCAGCTTAGCTACGAGCTCCTACGAGCAGTACTTC,CASSLATSSYEQYF
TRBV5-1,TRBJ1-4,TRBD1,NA,TGCGCCAGCAGCTTGGCCGGGACAGGGGGTGAAAAACTGTTTTTT,CASSLAGTGGEKLFF
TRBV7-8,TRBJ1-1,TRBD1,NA,TGTGCCAGCAGCGTGGGACAGGGAGTAAACACTGAAGCTTTCTTT,CASSVGQGVNTEAFF
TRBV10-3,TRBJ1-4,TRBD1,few,TGTGCCATCAGTCCACGCCCGACAGGGGAAGGAACTAATGAAAAACTGTTTTTT,CAISPRPTGEGTNEKLFF
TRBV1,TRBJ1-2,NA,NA,TGCACCAGCAGCCAAGACCCCAGGGGATATGGCTACACCTTC,CTSSQDPRGYGYTF
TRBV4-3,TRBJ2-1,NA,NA,TGCGCCAGCAGCCAAAACAGCCTGACCCTCAATGAGCAGTTCTTC,CASSQNSLTLNEQFF
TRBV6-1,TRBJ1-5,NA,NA,TGTGCCAGCAGTGACAGGCCGGAGCCCCAGCATTTT,CASSDRPEPQHF
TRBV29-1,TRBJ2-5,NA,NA,TGCAGCGTGGATGGGGGGCGAATGAAGACCCAGTACTTC,CSVDGGRMKTQYF
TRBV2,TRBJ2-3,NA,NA,TGTGCCAGCAGTGAAGCGCAGCGTACGCAGTATTTT,CASSEAQRTQYF
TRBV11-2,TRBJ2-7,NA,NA,TGTGCCAGCAAAGCCCCAATTTCCTACGAGCAGTACTTC,CASKAPISYEQYF
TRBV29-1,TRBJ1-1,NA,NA,TGCAGCGTTGAAGAGGTGGTTGGAGGCACTGAAGCTTTCTTT,CSVEEVVGGTEAFF
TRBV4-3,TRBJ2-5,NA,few,TGCGCCAGCAGCCAAGATCGGCGGGGACTTCAGGGGACCCAGTACTTC,CASSQDRRGLQGTQYF
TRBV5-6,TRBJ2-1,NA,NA,TGTGCCAGCAGCTCAACCCATGAGCAGTTCTTC,CASSSTHEQFF
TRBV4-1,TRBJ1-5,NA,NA,TGCGCCAGCAGCCAAGATAACGGTGCGTTGAGCAATCAGCCCCAGCATTTT,CASSQDNGALSNQPQHF
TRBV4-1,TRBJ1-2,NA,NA,TGCGCCAGCAGCCAAGGCGCAAATTCTAACTATGGCTACACCTTC,CASSQGANSNYGYTF
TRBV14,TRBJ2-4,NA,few,TGTGCCAGCAGCAGACAGCCAAACATTCAGTACTTC,CASSRQPNIQYF
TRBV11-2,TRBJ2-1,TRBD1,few,TGTGCCAGCAGGCAAAACAGGGGGCTCAACAATGAGCAGTTCTTC,CASRQNRGLNNEQFF
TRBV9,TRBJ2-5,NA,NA,TGTGCCAGCAGCGTAGGAGGACAGACACAAGAGACCCAGTACTTC,CASSVGGQTQETQYF
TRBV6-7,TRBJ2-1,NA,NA,TGTGCCAACCCTAGCCCGCAGTTCTTC,CANPSPQFF
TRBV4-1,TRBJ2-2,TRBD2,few,TGCGCCAGCAGCCAGGGACTAGCGAGGATGAGGGAGCTGTTTTTT,CASSQGLARMRELFF
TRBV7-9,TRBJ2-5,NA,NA,TGTGCCAGCAGCTTAAACAGCCAAGAGACCCAGTACTTC,CASSLNSQETQYF
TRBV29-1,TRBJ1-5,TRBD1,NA,TGCAGCGTCGGACAGGGGGAACAGCCCCAGCATTTT,CSVGQGEQPQHF
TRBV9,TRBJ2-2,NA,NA,TGTGCCAGCAGCGACCGGAGGGACACCGGGGAGCTGTTTTTT,CASSDRRDTGELFF
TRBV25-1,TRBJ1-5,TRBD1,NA,TGTGCCAGCAGTGGGGCGGGACAGAGCAATCAGCCCCAGCATTTT,CASSGAGQSNQPQHF
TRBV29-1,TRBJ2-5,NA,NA,TGCAGCGTTGATCAAAAGAGGGAGACCCAGTACTTC,CSVDQKRETQYF
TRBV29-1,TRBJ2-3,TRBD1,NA,TGCAGCGTCGAACAGGGGGCTCACAGAGATACGCAGTATTTT,CSVEQGAHRDTQYF
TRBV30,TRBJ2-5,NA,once,TGTGCCTGGAGCTCCGGGCCCCAAGAGACCCAGTACTTC,CAWSSGPQETQYF
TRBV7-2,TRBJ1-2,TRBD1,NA,TGTGCCAGCAGCTGGGGACAGGGTAGAGTTGGATATGGCTACACCTTC,CASSWGQGRVGYGYTF
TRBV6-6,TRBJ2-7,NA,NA,TGTGCCAGCAGTTACACCGGAGGCAACTACGAGCAGTACTTC,CASSYTGGNYEQYF
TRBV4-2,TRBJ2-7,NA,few,TGTGCCAGCAGCCAAGACTACGAGCAGTACTTC,CASSQDYEQYF
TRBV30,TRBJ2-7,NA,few,TGTGCCTGGAGTGAGGGGGGCGAGCAGTACTTC,CAWSEGGEQYF
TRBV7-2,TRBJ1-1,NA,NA,TGTGCCAGCAGCTTAGGGGCCCCAGGGGCTGAAGCTTTCTTT,CASSLGAPGAEAFF
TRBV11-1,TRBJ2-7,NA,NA,TGTGCCAGCAGCTTATCCCGGGAACCCGCCTACGAGCAGTACTTC,CASSLSREPAYEQYF
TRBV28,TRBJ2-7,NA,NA,TGTGCCAGCAGGGGGGACTTCCTGGGTGCCTACGAGCAGTACTTC,CASRGDFLGAYEQYF
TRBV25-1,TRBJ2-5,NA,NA,TGTGCCAGCAGCCGGCTAGAGACCCAGTACTTC,CASSRLETQYF
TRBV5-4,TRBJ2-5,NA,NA,TGTGCCAGCAGAAGCCACGAGCCCGTGGAGACCCAGTACTTC,CASRSHEPVETQYF
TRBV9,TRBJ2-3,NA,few,TGTGCCAGCAGCGTAGATCCCACCACAGATACGCAGTATTTT,CASSVDPTTDTQYF
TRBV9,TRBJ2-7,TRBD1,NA,TGTGCCAGCAGCGGGGACAGCGTCACCCGGGAGCAGTACTTC,CASSGDSVTREQYF
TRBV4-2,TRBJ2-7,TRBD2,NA,TGTGCCAGCAGCCAAGATGCTAGCGGGGGTCCTTACGAGCAGTACTTC,CASSQDASGGPYEQYF
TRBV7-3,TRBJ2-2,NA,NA,TGTGCCAGCAGCTTGGGCAGGGGCAGGTTTGGCGGGGAGCTGTTTTTT,CASSLGRGRFGGELFF
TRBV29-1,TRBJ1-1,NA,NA,TGCAGCGTTGCTTGGGGGATTGGGAACACTGAAGCTTTCTTT,CSVAWGIGNTEAFF